These 2 T cell receptor beta chains came from one sample sequenced in a study of T cell responses to AZD1222 COVID-19 vaccine. Produced via immunoSEQ multiplex PCR; TCRdb's table is partial and in-frame only. In the table there are more than 95,000 clones, 92% of which are singletons. The source material was peripheral blood, sampled on day 0 of AZD1222 vaccination. These receptors originate from an adult in good health.

As to this clone: Other DNA sequences in the sample encode the same CDR3. The chain carries TRBV7-8 and TRBJ2-7; 8 bases fit TRBD2. From germline, CDR1 is SGHVS and CDR2 FQNEAQ. The length of the CDR3 is 16 residues. V shed 5 bases and J 2 bases; nucleotides not matched to a gene: 11. The CDR3: CASSQGLAGGAYEQYF. CDR3 nucleotide sequence: TGTGCCAGCAGCCAGGGACTGGCGGGAGGTGCCTACGAGCAGTACTTC.

V gene TRBV5-1 combines with J gene TRBJ1-1; a weak D match, TRBD1 (5 bases). Germline CDR1 SGHRS, CDR2 YFSETQ. V lost 3 bases and J lost 6, with 18 bases in between. CDR3 size: 15 residues. The CDR3 region has the DNA TGCGCCAGCAGCTCTGACGGGCAGGGTGGTTCTGAAGCTTTCTTT. It translates to CASSSDGQGGSEAFF.